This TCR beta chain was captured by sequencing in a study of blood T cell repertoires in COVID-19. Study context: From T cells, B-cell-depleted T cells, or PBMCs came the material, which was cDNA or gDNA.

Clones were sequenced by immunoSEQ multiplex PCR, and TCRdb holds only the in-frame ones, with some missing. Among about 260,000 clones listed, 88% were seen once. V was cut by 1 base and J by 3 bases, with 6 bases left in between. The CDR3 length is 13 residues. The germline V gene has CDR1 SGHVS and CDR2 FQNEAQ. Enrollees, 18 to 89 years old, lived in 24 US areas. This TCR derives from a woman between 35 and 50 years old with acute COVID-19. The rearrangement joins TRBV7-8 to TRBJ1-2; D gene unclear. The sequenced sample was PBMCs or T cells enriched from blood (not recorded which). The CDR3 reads CASSLGLYYGYTF. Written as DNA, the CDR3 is TGTGCCAGCAGCTTAGGTCTGTACTATGGCTACACCTTC.